A selection of T cell receptor beta chains follows, all from one sample in a study of blood T cell repertoires in COVID-19. Profiled with immunoSEQ multiplex PCR; TCRdb holds only in-frame clones, not every one. The top ten clones hold 20% to 25% of a sample with roughly 200,000 clones, about 85% of them seen once. The specimen sequenced was PBMCs or T cells enriched from blood (not recorded which). The receptors derive from a woman between 40 and 50 years old in a cohort exposed to, infected with or recovered from COVID-19 (not recorded which). Each CDR3 is given with its conserved first and last residue. Fields, in order: V gene, J gene, clone size, D gene, CDR3 DNA, CDR3 protein. A D gene is named only where the DNA matches it firmly. Clone size, where shown, is once, few, many, or a class for clones that have expanded.

>TRBV9|TRBJ2-2|once|-
TGTGCCAGCAGCGTAGCCAGGACGAACACCGGGGAGCTGTTTTTT
CASSVARTNTGELFF
>TRBV7-2|TRBJ1-1|-|-
TGTGCCAGCAGCTTAAGACGGGGGGACGACACTGAAGCTTTCTTT
CASSLRRGDDTEAFF
>TRBV6-5|TRBJ1-2|-|-
TGTGCCAGCAGAGATACCGGGACTGCGGCGTATGGCTACACCTTC
CASRDTGTAAYGYTF
>TRBV28|TRBJ1-1|-|-
TGTGCCAGCAGTGCGCGGAGAGGGAACACTGAAGCTTTCTTT
CASSARRGNTEAFF
>TRBV5-6|TRBJ2-5|-|TRBD1
TGTGCCAGCAGCTTGGGATGGGACAGGGTGCGGGAGACCCAGTACTTC
CASSLGWDRVRETQYF
>TRBV5-1|TRBJ1-4|once|TRBD1
TGCGCCAGCAGCTCCACAGGGGGCCGATCTAATGAAAAACTGTTTTTT
CASSSTGGRSNEKLFF
>TRBV6-2/TRBV6-3|TRBJ1-1|-|-
TGTGCCAGCAGTTGGCGGATATCCAGTGAAGCTTTCTTT
CASSWRISSEAFF
>TRBV6-5|TRBJ2-3|-|TRBD2
TGTGCCAGCAGTTACTTCGGCGGGAGGGCAGATACGCAGTATTTT
CASSYFGGRADTQYF
>TRBV4-1|TRBJ1-5|-|-
TGCGCCAGCAGCCAAGAGTTGCAGATTTTACAGCCCCAGCATTTT
CASSQELQILQPQHF
>TRBV10-3|TRBJ1-2|-|-
TGTGCCATCAGTTCGCCCTCGACAGGCTTCTATGGCTACACCTTC
CAISSPSTGFYGYTF
>TRBV5-4|TRBJ1-1|-|TRBD1
TGTGCCAGCAGCTTGGCGGGACAGGGAGAGAACACTGAAGCTTTCTTT
CASSLAGQGENTEAFF
>TRBV7-9|TRBJ1-1|-|-
TGTGCCAGCAGCTCCTACCCCGGTCAGCCGAAGGAGGACACTGAAGCTTTCTTT
CASSSYPGQPKEDTEAFF
>TRBV28|TRBJ2-5|-|TRBD2
TGTGCCAGCAGTCTCATCGATAAGTTAGCGGGGGGGTACCAAGAGACCCAGTACTTC
CASSLIDKLAGGYQETQYF
>TRBV19|TRBJ1-2|once|-
TGTGCCAGTAGTACGGGACACCCGGGGTATGGCTACACCTTC
CASSTGHPGYGYTF
>TRBV27|TRBJ2-7|-|TRBD2
TGTGCCAGCAGTTCCGGCACTAGCGGGGGGTACGAGCAGTACTTC
CASSSGTSGGYEQYF
>TRBV6-2/TRBV6-3|TRBJ1-2|-|-
TGTGCCAGCAGTTACTCGGGCGGGGGAATAGGCTACACCTTC
CASSYSGGGIGYTF
>TRBV6-2/TRBV6-3|TRBJ1-1|once|TRBD1
TGTGCCAGCAGCCGAGCGGACAGGGCAATTGAAGCTTTCTTT
CASSRADRAIEAFF
>TRBV7-9|TRBJ1-3|-|-
TGTGCCAGCAGCTTCCGCTCTAACTCTGGAAACACCATATATTTT
CASSFRSNSGNTIYF
>TRBV19|TRBJ1-2|-|-
TGTGCCAGTAGCTCTTCCTTCGTGGGCCTCTATGGCTACACCTTC
CASSSSFVGLYGYTF
>TRBV7-9|TRBJ1-3|-|-
TGTGCCAGCAGTTTCGACAGGTTAGGCTCTGGAAACACCATATATTTT
CASSFDRLGSGNTIYF
>TRBV19|TRBJ1-5|-|TRBD1
TGTGCCAGTAGTGCAACCGGGACAGGGCTCAGCAATCAGCCCCAGCATTTT
CASSATGTGLSNQPQHF
>TRBV28|TRBJ2-1|-|-
TGTGCCAGCAGTTTAGCAGACTACAATGAGCAGTTCTTC
CASSLADYNEQFF
>TRBV6-6|TRBJ1-4|-|TRBD1
TGTGCCAGCAGTAGACAGGGCGGGGAAAAACTGTTTTTT
CASSRQGGEKLFF
>TRBV4-1|TRBJ2-1|-|TRBD2
TGCGCCAGCAGCCCGACTAGCGGAGGGGGGTTTGAGCAGTTCTTC
CASSPTSGGGFEQFF
>TRBV7-8|TRBJ2-5|-|-
TGTGCCAGCACCCTGGCGGTAGATGCCGAGACCCAGTACTTC
CASTLAVDAETQYF
>TRBV11-2|TRBJ2-3|-|TRBD2
TGTGCCAGCAGCCCACTAGGGACTACTTCCTCCACAGATACGCAGTATTTT
CASSPLGTTSSTDTQYF
>TRBV12-3/TRBV12-4|TRBJ1-1|once|TRBD1
TGTGCCAGCAGTTTAGTAGGGGGCGAAGCTTTCTTT
CASSLVGGEAFF
>TRBV3-1/TRBV3-2|TRBJ2-1|-|TRBD2
TGTGCCAGCAGCAGGGGACTAGGGTCCTACAATGAGCAGTTCTTC
CASSRGLGSYNEQFF
>TRBV6-5|TRBJ2-7|-|TRBD1
TGTGCCAGCAGTTACTCGGGCAGGGGGCTCCACGAGCAGTACTTC
CASSYSGRGLHEQYF
>TRBV2|TRBJ1-1|-|TRBD1
TGTGCCAGCGTCGCGTTGACAGGGGGCACTGAAGCTTTCTTT
CASVALTGGTEAFF
>TRBV11-2|TRBJ1-1|-|TRBD1
TGTGCCAGCAGCAACAGGGGGGCCGGGGGCGCTGAAGCTTTCTTT
CASSNRGAGGAEAFF